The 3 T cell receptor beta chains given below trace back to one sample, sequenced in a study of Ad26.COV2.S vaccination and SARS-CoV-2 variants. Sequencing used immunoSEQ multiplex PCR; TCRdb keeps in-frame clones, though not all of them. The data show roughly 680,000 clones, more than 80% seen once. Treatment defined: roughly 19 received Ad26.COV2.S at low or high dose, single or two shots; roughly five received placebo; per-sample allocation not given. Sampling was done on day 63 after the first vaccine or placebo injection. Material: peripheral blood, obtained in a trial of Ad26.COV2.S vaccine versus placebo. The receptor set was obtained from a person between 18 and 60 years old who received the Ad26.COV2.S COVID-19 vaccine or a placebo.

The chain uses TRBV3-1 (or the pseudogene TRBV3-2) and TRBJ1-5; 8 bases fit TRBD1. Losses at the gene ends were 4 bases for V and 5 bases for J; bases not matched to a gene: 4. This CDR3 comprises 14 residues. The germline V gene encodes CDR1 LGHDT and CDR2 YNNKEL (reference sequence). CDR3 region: CASSPMGQDQPQHF. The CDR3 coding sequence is TGTGCCAGCAGCCCAATGGGACAGGATCAGCCCCAGCATTTT.

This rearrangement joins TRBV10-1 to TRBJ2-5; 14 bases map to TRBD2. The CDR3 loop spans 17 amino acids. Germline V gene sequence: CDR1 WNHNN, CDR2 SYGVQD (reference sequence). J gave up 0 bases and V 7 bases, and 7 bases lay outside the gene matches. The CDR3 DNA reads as TGCGCCAGCATCTCGGGACTAGCGGGAGAGTACCAAGAGACCCAGTACTTC. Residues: CASISGLAGEYQETQYF.

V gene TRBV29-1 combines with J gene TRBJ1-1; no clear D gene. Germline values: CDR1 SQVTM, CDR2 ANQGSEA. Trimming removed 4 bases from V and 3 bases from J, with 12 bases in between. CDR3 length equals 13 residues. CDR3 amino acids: CSVARSEDTEAFF. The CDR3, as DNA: TGCAGCGTTGCGAGGAGTGAGGACACTGAAGCTTTCTTT.